Presented here are 13 T cell receptor beta chains from one specimen sequenced in a study of cytomegalovirus exposure and HLA in healthy donors. The PCR made use of 60 Vbeta and 13 Jbeta primers. Repertoires were generated with immunoSEQ multiplex PCR, while TCRdb's copy carries only in-frame clones and drops some. The table has roughly 100,000 clones, about 80% seen once. The sequenced material came from PBMCs. The receptors were gathered from a man aged 55 to 70 in good health and CMV-seropositive.

The V and J genes are TRBV27 and TRBJ2-3; a weak D match, TRBD1 (6 bases). The V end lost 5 bases, the J end lost 1 base, and 13 bases lay between the germline ends. The CDR3 has 15 amino acids. CDR1 MNHEY and CDR2 SMNVEV come from the germline V gene (reference sequence). This CDR3 reads CASSPRTAGTDTQYF. In DNA, the CDR3 is TGTGCCAGCAGTCCTCGGACAGCGGGCACAGATACGCAGTATTTT.

The chain combines TRBV5-6 with TRBJ1-6, with 7 bases matching TRBD1. CDR1 and CDR2 from the germline V gene are SGHDT and YYEEEE. With 4 bases clipped from V and 0 bases from J, the junction kept 7 bases outside the gene matches. The CDR3 extends over 17 amino acids. CDR3: CASSPPGTASYNSPLHF. The CDR3 DNA sequence: TGTGCCAGCAGCCCCCCAGGGACAGCCTCCTATAATTCACCCCTCCACTTT.

This clone was detected once. The J gene is TRBJ2-7, the V gene TRBV18, with TRBD1 identical over 11 bases. CDR1 is KGHSH and CDR2 is LQKENI in the germline V gene. This CDR3 has 14 amino acids. V was pared by 3 bases and J by 5 bases, with 3 bases of the junction left unmatched. CDR3 in amino acids: CASSPGDRGNEQYF. The CDR3 coding sequence is TGTGCCAGCTCACCGGGGGACAGGGGGAACGAGCAGTACTTC.

The chain is built from TRBV27 and TRBJ1-2; tentative D call: TRBD1 (6 bases). This CDR3 spans 15 amino acids. CDR1 and CDR2 (germline): MNHEY, SMNVEV (reference sequence). Trimming pared 10 bases from V and 0 bases from J, leaving 18 bases between. CDR3 in amino acids: CATAIPGHPNYGYTF. The CDR3 coding sequence is TGTGCCACAGCCATACCGGGACACCCTAACTATGGCTACACCTTC.

This clone was found once. The V gene is TRBV5-1, the J gene TRBJ2-5, with 13 bases lining up with TRBD2. The J call is doubtful: the DNA matches TRBJ2-7 better. The CDR3 consists of 17 residues. The germline gives CDR1 SGHRS, CDR2 YFSETQ. The CDR3 is CASSPGLAGTLSYEQYF. The CDR3 DNA reads TGCGCCAGCAGCCCGGGACTAGCGGGGACCCTCTCCTACGAGCAGTACTTC.

This chain uses TRBV18 with TRBJ1-1; D ambiguous. Germline V CDR1 and CDR2: KGHSH, LQKENI. The CDR3 has 18 amino acids. Trimming removed 3 bases from V and 2 bases from J, with 22 bases in between. CDR3 nucleotides: TGTGCCAGCTCACCTAGGTCCTCCGTCGGGTCTCCCAACACTGAAGCTTTCTTT. This codes for CASSPRSSVGSPNTEAFF.

The CDR3 loop is CASSWGAEGEQYF. CDR3 DNA sequence: TGTGCCAGTAGTTGGGGAGCGGAGGGCGAGCAGTACTTC. The rearrangement links TRBV19 to TRBJ2-5; a weak D match, TRBD2 (6 bases). With the DNA end fitting TRBJ2-7 better, the J assignment may be wrong. The CDR3 covers 13 residues. CDR1 is LNHDA, CDR2 SQIVND, per germline (reference sequence).

The V gene is TRBV5-1, the J gene TRBJ2-2; 8 bases agree with TRBD2. The length of the CDR3 is 17 residues. Germline V gives CDR1 SGHRS, CDR2 YFSETQ. The V and J ends lost 0 bases and 3 bases, in that order; junction bases with no gene match: 7. The CDR3 nucleotides read TGCGCCAGCAGCTTGGAAAGCGGGGGCCTGGACACCGGGGAGCTGTTTTTT. As protein: CASSLESGGLDTGELFF.

This chain uses TRBV5-5 with TRBJ2-7; no clear D. Germline V gives CDR1 SGHKS, CDR2 YYEKEE (reference sequence). V gave up 3 bases and J gave up 3 bases, with 10 bases separating them. The CDR3 has 13 residues. CDR3 region: CASSSRVIYEQYF. CDR3 nucleotide sequence: TGTGCCAGCAGCTCCCGGGTCATCTACGAGCAGTACTTC.

The chain uses TRBV5-6 and TRBJ2-1; the match to TRBD1 covers 11 bases. Germline lookup yields CDR1 SGHDT and CDR2 YYEEEE. The V and J ends lost 3 bases and 6 bases, in that order; junction bases with no gene match: 5. The CDR3 extends over 15 amino acids. CDR3 region: CASSYGQGAVNEQFF. DNA for the CDR3: TGTGCCAGCAGCTACGGACAGGGGGCGGTCAATGAGCAGTTCTTC.

V and J are TRBV4-1 and TRBJ2-1, with 9 bases aligning to TRBD2. The CDR3 runs to 16 residues. From germline, CDR1 is MGHRA and CDR2 YSYEKL. Unmatched junction bases numbered 4, after V lost 1 base and J lost 3 bases. The CDR3 loop is CASSQGGGGVYNEQFF. DNA of the CDR3: TGCGCCAGCAGCCAAGGGGGCGGGGGGGTCTACAATGAGCAGTTCTTC.

The chain links TRBV7-2 to TRBJ2-1, with D possibly being TRBD2 (5 bases). The V gene lost 2 bases and the J gene lost 9 bases, with 14 bases spanning the gap. There are 14 residues in the CDR3. The germline V gene has CDR1 SGHTA and CDR2 FQGNSA. CDR3 sequence: CASSLRLATGEQFF. In DNA, the CDR3 is TGTGCCAGCAGCTTAAGGCTAGCTACCGGTGAGCAGTTCTTC.

The V gene is TRBV6-1, the J gene TRBJ2-7; TRBD1 matches at 7 bases. From germline, CDR1 is MNHNS and CDR2 SASEGT. With 10 bases clipped from V and 7 bases from J, the junction kept 10 bases outside the gene matches. This CDR3 is 12 amino acids long. The CDR3 region has the DNA TGTGCCACCTCGGACAGGACATGGGAGCAGTACTTC. It yields the protein CATSDRTWEQYF.